The 20 T cell receptor beta chains below all came from one sample that was sequenced in a study of fetal regulatory T cell absence and autoimmunity. The table came from immunoSEQ multiplex PCR; TCRdb's copy has only in-frame clones and leaves some out. Among 46,000 or so clones listed, approximately 83% were seen once. Sequenced: cord blood. All receptors derive from a newborn boy with IPEX syndrome.

This clone was observed a single time. The rearrangement links TRBV5-1 to TRBJ2-7; the match to TRBD2 covers 16 bases. V was clipped by 4 bases and J by 6 bases; unmatched bases: 7. The CDR3 length is 16 residues. Germline V gives CDR1 SGHRS, CDR2 YFSETQ. This chain's CDR3 is CASSDGTSGRASEQYF. The CDR3 bases are TGCGCCAGCAGCGACGGGACTAGCGGGAGGGCCAGCGAGCAGTACTTC.

The genes are TRBV5-4 and TRBJ2-2; tentative D call: TRBD2 (7 bases). The CDR3 is made up of 16 amino acids. Germline CDR1 reads SGHNT; CDR2 reads YYREEE (reference sequence). V was cut by 3 bases and J by 5 bases, with 17 bases left in between. The CDR3 loop is CASSWVRGGRTGELFF. In nucleotides, the CDR3 is TGTGCCAGCAGCTGGGTTAGGGGGGGCCGTACCGGGGAGCTGTTTTTT.

V gene TRBV11-2 combines with J gene TRBJ2-3, with D uncertain. Looked up from germline, CDR1 is SGHAT and CDR2 is FQNNGV. Trimming removed 1 base from V and 8 bases from J, with 4 bases in between. CDR3 size: 11 residues. The CDR3 nucleotides read TGTGCCAGCAGCTTAGTTGCTACGCAGTATTTT. Its translation: CASSLVATQYF.

The rearrangement uses TRBV7-6 and TRBJ1-5; D might be TRBD1 (6 bases). Trimming shortened V by 5 bases and J by 2 bases, and 13 bases separated the two germline ends. This CDR3 contains 15 residues. The V gene's germline CDR1 is SGHVS and CDR2 FNYEAQ. CDR3 sequence reads: CASSPTGLGNQPQHF. The CDR3 DNA sequence: TGTGCCAGCAGCCCGACAGGACTCGGCAATCAGCCCCAGCATTTT.

The CDR3 reads CASSSSPNPDTQYF. The CDR3 region has the DNA TGTGCCAGTAGTTCGTCACCAAACCCAGATACGCAGTATTTT. The V call is TRBV19, the J call TRBJ2-3; D unclear. The germline V gene has CDR1 LNHDA and CDR2 SQIVND (reference sequence). The CDR3 is made up of 14 amino acids. Trimming shortened V by 5 bases and J by 4 bases, and 13 bases separated the two germline ends.

As to this clone: One end of the junction varies from germline; a read error may be responsible. This CDR3 reads CASSQGALAGFTDTQYF. The CDR3 coding sequence is TGTGCCAGCAGTCAAGGGGCACTAGCGGGGTTCACAGATACGCAGTATTTT. V usage is TRBV14 and J usage is TRBJ2-3; 10 nucleotides line up with TRBD2. This CDR3 is 17 amino acids long. The germline V gene encodes CDR1 SGHDN and CDR2 FVKESK.

The CDR3: CASSLDLGGKWETQYF. DNA of the CDR3: TGTGCCAGCAGCTTAGATCTCGGGGGCAAGTGGGAGACCCAGTACTTC. The gene calls are TRBV7-8 and TRBJ2-5; D may match TRBD1 or TRBD2 (6 bases each). This CDR3 has 16 residues. Trimming stripped 1 base from V and 5 bases from J, with 17 bases between. Germline loops: CDR1 SGHVS, CDR2 FQNEAQ.

The V call is TRBV19, the J call TRBJ2-1; D is possibly TRBD2 (6 bases). With 4 bases removed from V and 4 bases from J, the gap between germline ends came to 11 bases. This CDR3 spans 14 amino acids. CDR1 is LNHDA, CDR2 SQIVND, per germline (reference sequence). The CDR3 here is CASSTGRSYNEQFF. The CDR3 nucleotides are TGTGCCAGTAGTACAGGGAGGAGTTACAATGAGCAGTTCTTC.

This chain links TRBV7-9 with TRBJ2-6; D is perhaps TRBD1 (5 bases). Germline V gives CDR1 SEHNR, CDR2 FQNEAQ (reference sequence). CDR3 length: 14 residues. Deletions cut 5 bases from V and 0 bases from J, with 5 bases between. The CDR3 sequence is CASSDSSGANVLTF. The DNA for the CDR3 is TGTGCCAGCAGCGACAGCTCTGGGGCCAACGTCCTGACTTTC.

The chain uses TRBV4-1 and TRBJ2-3; 7 bases are a match to TRBD2. CDR1 and CDR2 (germline): MGHRA, YSYEKL. Trimming removed 3 bases from V and 4 bases from J; junction bases left unmatched: 4. The CDR3 runs to 14 residues. CDR3 amino acids: CASSHPAGADTQYF. CDR3 nucleotides: TGCGCCAGCAGCCATCCTGCGGGAGCAGATACGCAGTATTTT.

This chain uses TRBV19 with TRBJ2-1, with a possible D match to TRBD1 (5 bases). The CDR3 is 15 residues long. The ends were cut back, 4 bases at V and 1 base at J, with 11 bases in the middle. Germline V gene lookup returns CDR1 LNHDA and CDR2 SQIVND (reference sequence). CDR3 DNA sequence: TGTGCCAGTAGTACCGGACCAGGGTCCTACAATGAGCAGTTCTTC. This translates into CASSTGPGSYNEQFF.

CDR3 sequence reads: CASSLTGTGPEAFF. In nucleotides, the CDR3 is TGTGCCAGCAGCCTTACCGGGACAGGTCCTGAAGCTTTCTTT. The rearrangement links TRBV6-5 to TRBJ1-1, with 8 positions matching TRBD1. This CDR3 is 14 amino acids long. V was clipped by 6 bases and J by 6 bases; unmatched bases: 9. Germline V gives CDR1 MNHEY, CDR2 SVGAGI.

The chain uses TRBV7-9 and TRBJ1-1, with D tentatively TRBD1 (6 bases). Germline V CDR1 and CDR2: SEHNR, FQNEAQ (reference sequence). Trimming cost V 5 bases and J 1 base, with 8 bases left between them. CDR3 length equals 13 residues. The CDR3 is CASSPTGNTEAFF. CDR3 coding DNA: TGTGCCAGCAGCCCGACAGGGAACACTGAAGCTTTCTTT.

This clone was counted once. V and J are TRBV30 and TRBJ2-1, with 9 positions matching TRBD2. CDR1 and CDR2 from the germline V gene are GTSNPN and SVGIG (reference sequence). V lost 5 bases and J lost 6; bases outside the gene matches: 5. The CDR3 length is 13 residues. CDR3 region: CAWQRGAFNEQFF. CDR3 nucleotide sequence: TGTGCCTGGCAGCGGGGGGCCTTCAATGAGCAGTTCTTC.

The J gene is TRBJ2-4, the V gene TRBV2, with TRBD2 identical over 11 bases. The CDR3 length is 17 residues. Germline V CDR1 and CDR2: SNHLY, FYNNEI. Losses at the gene ends were 2 bases for V and 6 bases for J; bases not matched to a gene: 9. The CDR3 DNA reads TGTGCCAGCAGTGAAAAAACTACTAGCGGGAGTGGAAACATTCAGTACTTC. It translates to CASSEKTTSGSGNIQYF.

V usage is TRBV27 and J usage is TRBJ2-7, with D maybe TRBD1 (5 bases). CDR3 length: 18 residues. V gave up 6 bases and J gave up 0 bases, with 24 bases separating them. Germline assignment: CDR1 MNHEY and CDR2 SMNVEV (reference sequence). The CDR3 DNA is TGTGCCAGCAGCCTATCCCCCCCTACAGGTACCAGCTCCTACGAGCAGTACTTC. Translation gives CASSLSPPTGTSSYEQYF.

This chain connects TRBV4-2 to TRBJ2-7; D ambiguous. From germline, CDR1 is LGHNA and CDR2 YNFKEQ. V was cut by 0 bases and J by 0 bases, with 9 bases left in between. There are 15 residues in the CDR3. The CDR3 coding sequence is TGTGCCAGCAGCCAAGATTTGCAGGTCTCCTACGAGCAGTACTTC. Translating it yields CASSQDLQVSYEQYF.

This clone occurred once. The chain uses TRBV7-2 and TRBJ1-2; TRBD1 aligns across 11 bases. The CDR3 spans 14 residues. Per germline, CDR1 SGHTA and CDR2 FQGNSA. J lost 4 bases, V lost 4 bases, and 2 bases had no gene match. For the CDR3, the DNA is TGTGCCAGCAGCTGGACAGGGGGCGGCTATGGCTACACCTTC. It translates to CASSWTGGGYGYTF.

V and J are TRBV5-4 and TRBJ2-7; TRBD1 matches at 9 bases. Trimming took 4 bases from V and 2 from J; bases not matched to a gene: 1. The CDR3 covers 13 residues. From germline, CDR1 is SGHNT and CDR2 YYREEE (reference sequence). This CDR3 reads CASSGQGPYEQYF. Written as DNA, the CDR3 is TGTGCCAGCAGCGGACAGGGGCCCTACGAGCAGTACTTC.

The chain has TRBV6-1 and TRBJ1-1; D call uncertain. Germline V gene data show CDR1 as MNHNS and CDR2 as SASEGT. There are 12 residues in the CDR3. The V end lost 8 bases, the J end lost 0 bases, and 7 bases lay between the germline ends. CDR3 sequence: CASVKLNTEAFF. The CDR3 DNA follows: TGTGCCAGCGTTAAATTGAACACTGAAGCTTTCTTT.